These T cell receptor beta chains were read from a single sample in a study of T cell responses to AZD1222 COVID-19 vaccine. Some clones are missing from TCRdb's copy, which holds only in-frame ones; the method was immunoSEQ multiplex PCR. Among roughly 97,000 clones, 93% were seen once, and the ten largest hold less than 6.5%. The specimen comprised peripheral blood, sampled on day 0 of AZD1222 vaccination. These receptor sequences come from an adult in good health. CDR3s leave out the opening cysteine and the closing phenylalanine or tryptophan.

cdr3_aa: ASSQDREGNTIY; v_call: TRBV4-3; cdr3_length: 12
cdr3_aa: ASRGPGRGYEQY; v_call: TRBV6-5; cdr3_length: 12
cdr3_aa: SVEGTGIRDGYT; v_call: TRBV29-1; cdr3_length: 12
cdr3_aa: ASSDQGARETEAF; v_call: TRBV6-1; cdr3_length: 13
cdr3_aa: ASWTGNTEAF; v_call: TRBV6-5; cdr3_length: 10
cdr3_aa: ASSEDDGQGNQPQH; v_call: TRBV6-1; cdr3_length: 14
cdr3_aa: AWSVSFWGGSPLH; v_call: TRBV30; cdr3_length: 13
cdr3_aa: AGTLAGTDTQY; v_call: TRBV7-8; cdr3_length: 11
cdr3_aa: ASSKVFGRPRDEQF; v_call: TRBV21-1; cdr3_length: 14
cdr3_aa: AISESSYEQY; v_call: TRBV10-3; cdr3_length: 10
cdr3_aa: ASSHRDRGDNEQF; v_call: TRBV3-1/TRBV3-2; cdr3_length: 13
cdr3_aa: ASSFDVGYT; v_call: TRBV28; cdr3_length: 9
cdr3_aa: ASSVARQTDTQY; v_call: TRBV7-8; cdr3_length: 12
cdr3_aa: ASPLRTRDTGELF; v_call: TRBV25-1; cdr3_length: 13
cdr3_aa: ASSVSGSGNTIY; v_call: TRBV9; cdr3_length: 12
cdr3_aa: ASSEFLGDTQY; v_call: TRBV2; cdr3_length: 11